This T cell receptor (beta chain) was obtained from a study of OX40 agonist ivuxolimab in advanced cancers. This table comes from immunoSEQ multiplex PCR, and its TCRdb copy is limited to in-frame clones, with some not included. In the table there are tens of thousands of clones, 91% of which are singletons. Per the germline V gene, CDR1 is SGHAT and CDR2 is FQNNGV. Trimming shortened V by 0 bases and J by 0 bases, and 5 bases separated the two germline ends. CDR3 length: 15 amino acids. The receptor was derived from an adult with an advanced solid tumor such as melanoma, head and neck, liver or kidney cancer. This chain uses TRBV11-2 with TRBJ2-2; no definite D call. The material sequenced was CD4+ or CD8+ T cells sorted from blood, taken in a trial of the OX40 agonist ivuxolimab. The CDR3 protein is CASSLEWSNTGELFF. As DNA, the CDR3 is TGTGCCAGCAGCTTAGAGTGGTCGAACACCGGGGAGCTGTTTTTT.